This passage covers 21 T cell receptor beta chains from one sample sequenced in a study of blood T cell repertoires in COVID-19. Here immunoSEQ multiplex PCR was the method, and the copy in TCRdb shows in-frame clones only, minus some. The data contain roughly 60,000 clones, around four fifths of them seen just once; the ten biggest clones take up roughly 10%. Sequences were obtained from peripheral blood. These receptors came from a man aged 25 to 45 with COVID-19, enrolled during active disease.

This chain links TRBV9 with TRBJ2-2; weak D call: TRBD2 (6 bases). The germline gives CDR1 SGDLS, CDR2 YYNGEE. The CDR3 has 14 residues. V was trimmed by 5 bases and J by 3 bases, leaving 11 bases between them. CDR3 sequence (DNA): TGTGCCAGCAGAGCGGGCGTTCACACCGGGGAGCTGTTTTTT. As protein: CASRAGVHTGELFF.

The chain joins TRBV28 to TRBJ1-2; D perhaps matches TRBD1 (5 bases). The CDR3 runs 14 residues. The V end lost 2 bases, the J end lost 5 bases, and 12 bases lay between the germline ends. Per the germline V gene, CDR1 is MDHEN and CDR2 is SYDVKM. As DNA, the CDR3 is TGTGCCAGCAGTTTAATCGCAGGGCTTTATGGCTACACCTTC. This translates into CASSLIAGLYGYTF.

By proportion, this clone is medium-sized. V usage is TRBV25-1 and J usage is TRBJ2-2; D uncertain. The germline V and J ends were trimmed by 3 bases and 3 bases, with 8 bases remaining between them. Germline V CDR1 and CDR2: MGHDK, SYGVNS. The CDR3 sequence is 14 residues long. The CDR3 region has the DNA TGTGCCAGCAGTGACTCGCGAGACACCGGGGAGCTGTTTTTT. This gives the protein CASSDSRDTGELFF.

The CDR3 DNA follows: TGTGCCAGCAGTGAAGCGGTATCTAGGAACAGGCGCTACGAGCAGTACTTC. Amino acid sequence: CASSEAVSRNRRYEQYF. This chain links TRBV6-1 with TRBJ2-7, with D possibly TRBD1 on 5 matching bases. V was pared by 0 bases and J by 3 bases, with 18 bases between. This CDR3 region has 17 residues. Germline CDR1 reads MNHNS; CDR2 reads SASEGT.

The rearrangement links TRBV19 to TRBJ2-7; 9 nucleotides align to TRBD1. Germline V gene lookup returns CDR1 LNHDA and CDR2 SQIVND (reference sequence). CDR3 length equals 14 residues. J gave up 4 bases and V 3 bases, and 4 bases lay outside the gene matches. The CDR3 is CASSIGTGRYEQYF. In DNA, the CDR3 is TGTGCCAGTAGTATTGGGACAGGGCGGTACGAGCAGTACTTC.

This chain connects TRBV4-3 to TRBJ2-2, with TRBD2 matching over 8 bases. This CDR3 region has 18 residues. Germline V CDR1 and CDR2: LGHNA, YSLEER. V lost 3 bases and J lost 2; bases outside the gene matches: 11. CDR3 sequence reads: CASSHQTSVGLNTGELFF. CDR3 sequence (DNA): TGCGCCAGCAGCCACCAGACTAGCGTCGGGTTAAACACCGGGGAGCTGTTTTTT.

DNA of the CDR3: TGCGCCAGCAGCCAAGGTGGGAGGGCCGGGGATGAGCAGTTCTTC. Residues: CASSQGGRAGDEQFF. This chain connects TRBV4-1 to TRBJ2-1; 7 nucleotides match TRBD2. The junction had 8 bases not matched to a gene; V was cut back by 1 base and J by 8 bases. This CDR3 region has 15 residues. Germline CDR1 reads MGHRA; CDR2 reads YSYEKL.

The chain has TRBV5-6 and TRBJ2-5; 7 bases agree with TRBD1. CDR1 is SGHDT and CDR2 is YYEEEE in the germline V gene. There are 14 residues in the CDR3. The V gene end was trimmed by 3 bases and the J gene end by 2 bases; junction bases not matched to a gene: 4. The CDR3: CASSSDRTQETQYF. CDR3 nucleotides: TGTGCCAGCAGCTCGGACAGGACTCAAGAGACCCAGTACTTC.

This chain links TRBV24-1 with TRBJ2-1, with 9 bases matching TRBD2. V shed 3 bases, J shed 3 bases, and the junction held 5 bases outside the gene matches. Germline V gives CDR1 KGHDR, CDR2 SFDVKD. The length of the CDR3 is 16 residues. CDR3 amino acids: CATSDRLAEHYNEQFF. In nucleotides, the CDR3 is TGTGCCACCAGTGATAGACTAGCGGAACACTACAATGAGCAGTTCTTC.

This sequence joins TRBV28 and TRBJ2-5; TRBD1 aligns across 11 bases. CDR3 length equals 18 residues. The germline CDR1 and CDR2 sequences are MDHEN and SYDVKM. Trimming at V came to 3 bases and at J to 5 bases, leaving 14 bases not matched to a gene. The CDR3 reads CASSFTPGQGGDRETQYF. The CDR3 coding sequence is TGTGCCAGCAGTTTCACTCCGGGACAGGGGGGAGATAGGGAGACCCAGTACTTC.

The chain has TRBV6-4 and TRBJ1-2; 8 nucleotides match TRBD1. The V gene's germline CDR1 is MRHNA and CDR2 SNTAGT. The CDR3 has 13 residues. V was clipped by 3 bases and J by 8 bases; unmatched bases: 5. The CDR3 bases are TGTGCCAGCAGTGATGGCAGGGGGCGAGGCTACACCTTC. It specifies CASSDGRGRGYTF.

This clone showed up just once. The chain recombines TRBV27 with TRBJ2-1; 8 positions match TRBD2. The CDR3 loop spans 16 amino acids. Germline V gene lookup returns CDR1 MNHEY and CDR2 SMNVEV (reference sequence). Trimming cost V 4 bases and J 8 bases; bases outside gene matches: 13. CDR3 coding DNA: TGTGCCAGCAGTTCCGGGACTAGGTTTTTCGGCGATGAGCAGTTCTTC. This gives the protein CASSSGTRFFGDEQFF.

CDR3 residues: CASSLGQGGGNYQPQHF. The CDR3 DNA is TGTGCCAGCTCACTGGGACAGGGAGGAGGCAATTATCAGCCCCAGCATTTT. The rearrangement links TRBV18 to TRBJ1-5, with 9 nucleotides matching TRBD1. Germline loops: CDR1 KGHSH, CDR2 LQKENI. V shed 4 bases, J shed 5 bases, and the junction held 12 bases outside the gene matches. This CDR3 is 17 amino acids long.

This CDR3 reads CASSYTTGVNQPQHF. CDR3 sequence (DNA): TGTGCCAGCAGTTACACAACCGGAGTCAATCAGCCCCAGCATTTT. The chain recombines TRBV6-5 with TRBJ1-5; unclear D gene. Germline-derived CDR1 and CDR2 are MNHEY and SVGAGI. This CDR3 has 15 amino acids. V was pared by 2 bases and J by 3 bases, with 11 bases between.

V is TRBV19 and J is TRBJ1-5, with 8 bases fitting TRBD1. Germline CDR1 reads LNHDA; CDR2 reads SQIVND (reference sequence). V trimming: 10 bases; J trimming: 4 bases; junction bases outside the gene matches: 12. CDR3 length: 15 residues. The CDR3 sequence is CATKDRQGANQPQHF. DNA of the CDR3: TGTGCCACTAAGGACAGGCAGGGGGCAAATCAGCCCCAGCATTTT.

The DNA for the CDR3 is TGTGCCAGCAGCCAAGAAGTTCCCCGGGGGGAGCTGTTTTTT. The encoded protein is CASSQEVPRGELFF. V and J are TRBV3-1 (or the pseudogene TRBV3-2) and TRBJ2-2; no reliable D call. V lost 0 bases, J lost 8 bases, and 10 bases lay in between. The CDR3 has 14 amino acids. Germline CDR1 is LGHDT and CDR2 is YNNKEL (reference sequence).

The rearrangement joins TRBV7-3 to TRBJ2-2; TRBD2 matches at 9 bases. The CDR3 length is 17 residues. V dropped 5 bases and J dropped 2; count of bases not matched to a gene: 9. The germline gives CDR1 SGHTA, CDR2 FQGTGA. The CDR3 is CASSPGGLAGNTGELFF. As DNA, the CDR3 is TGTGCCAGCAGCCCCGGTGGGCTAGCGGGAAACACCGGGGAGCTGTTTTTT.

The rearrangement uses TRBV4-1 and TRBJ2-1, with 7 bases that match TRBD2. Trimming at V came to 4 bases and at J to 0 bases, leaving 15 bases not matched to a gene. The CDR3 spans 19 residues. Germline CDR1 and CDR2: MGHRA and YSYEKL. CDR3 loop: CASSLTQAGTTNSYNEQFF. CDR3 coding DNA: TGCGCCAGCAGCCTTACACAAGCCGGGACTACCAACTCCTACAATGAGCAGTTCTTC.

Comment on this clone: Other DNA sequences in this specimen translate into the identical CDR3. V usage is TRBV14 and J usage is TRBJ1-3; D is unresolved. The V and J ends lost 0 bases and 0 bases respectively, with 12 bases between them. This CDR3 spans 17 amino acids. Germline V gene data show CDR1 as SGHDN and CDR2 as FVKESK. For the CDR3, the DNA is TGTGCCAGCAGCCAAGAAGTCCCGGGAAACTCTGGAAACACCATATATTTT. Its translation: CASSQEVPGNSGNTIYF. Using reference TRBV14 and TRBJ1-3 for the parts outside the CDR3, the full variable domain is EAGVTQFPSHSVIEKGQTVTLRCDPISGHDNLYWYRRVMGKEIKFLLHFVKESKQDESGMPNNRFLAERTGGTYSTLKVQPAELEDSGVYFCASSQEVPGNSGNTIYFGEGSWLTVV.

A single count supports this clone. The chain carries TRBV5-5 and TRBJ2-1; TRBD2 matches at 10 bases. The CDR3 covers 14 residues. The germline gives CDR1 SGHKS, CDR2 YYEKEE (reference sequence). J lost 8 bases, V lost 3 bases, and 5 bases had no gene match. CDR3 loop: CASSSGLALDEQFF. The CDR3 coding sequence is TGTGCCAGCAGCTCGGGACTAGCGCTCGATGAGCAGTTCTTC.

This rearrangement joins TRBV27 to TRBJ1-1, with 7 bases fitting TRBD1. Losses at the gene ends were 1 base for V and 0 bases for J; bases not matched to a gene: 2. CDR1 and CDR2 (germline): MNHEY, SMNVEV (reference sequence). The CDR3 covers 15 residues. In DNA form, the CDR3 reads TGTGCCAGCAGTTTATACGGACAGGTGAACACTGAAGCTTTCTTT. Translating gives CASSLYGQVNTEAFF.